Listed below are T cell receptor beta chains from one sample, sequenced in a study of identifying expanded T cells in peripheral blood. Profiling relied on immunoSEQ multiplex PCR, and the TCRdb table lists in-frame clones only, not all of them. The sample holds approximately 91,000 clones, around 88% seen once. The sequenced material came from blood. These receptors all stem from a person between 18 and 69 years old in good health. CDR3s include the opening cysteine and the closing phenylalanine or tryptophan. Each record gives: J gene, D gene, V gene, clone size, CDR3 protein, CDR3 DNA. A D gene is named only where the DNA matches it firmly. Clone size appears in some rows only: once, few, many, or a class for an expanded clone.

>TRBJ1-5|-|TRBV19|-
CASSIDSGLDPQHF
TGTGCCAGTAGTATAGACTCGGGACTTGACCCCCAGCATTTT
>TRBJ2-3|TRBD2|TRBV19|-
CASSPGLAGTDTQYF
TGTGCCAGTAGTCCGGGACTAGCGGGCACAGATACGCAGTATTTT
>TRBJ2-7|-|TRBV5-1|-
CASSLDGAYEQYF
TGCGCCAGCAGCTTGGATGGGGCCTACGAGCAGTACTTC
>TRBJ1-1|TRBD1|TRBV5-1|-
CASSLPGQGSEAFF
TGCGCCAGCAGCTTGCCGGGACAGGGATCTGAAGCTTTCTTT
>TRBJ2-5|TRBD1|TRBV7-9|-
CASSPGTGKETQYF
TGTGCCAGCAGCCCCGGGACAGGGAAAGAGACCCAGTACTTC
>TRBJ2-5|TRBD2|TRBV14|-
CASSQDFRLAEETQYF
TGTGCCAGCAGCCAAGATTTCCGGCTAGCGGAAGAGACCCAGTACTTC
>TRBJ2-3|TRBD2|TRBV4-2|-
CASSPSGTYRGTDTQYF
TGTGCCAGCAGCCCAAGCGGGACCTATCGCGGCACAGATACGCAGTATTTT
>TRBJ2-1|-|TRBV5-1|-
CASSPKPDEQFF
TGCGCCAGCAGCCCAAAGCCCGATGAGCAGTTCTTC
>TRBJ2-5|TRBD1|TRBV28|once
CASTPGTGGLAQYF
TGTGCCAGCACCCCAGGGACAGGGGGATTGGCCCAGTACTTC
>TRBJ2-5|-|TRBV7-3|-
CASSLRGEETQYF
TGTGCCAGCAGCTTGAGGGGCGAGGAGACCCAGTACTTC
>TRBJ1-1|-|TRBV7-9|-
CASSRNTEAFF
TGTGCCAGCAGCCGAAACACTGAAGCTTTCTTT
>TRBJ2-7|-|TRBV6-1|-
CASSEPRSSYEQYF
TGTGCCAGCAGTGAGCCTAGGAGCTCCTACGAGCAGTACTTC
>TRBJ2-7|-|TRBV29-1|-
CSVWRGTGEQYF
TGCAGCGTATGGAGGGGGACGGGCGAGCAGTACTTC
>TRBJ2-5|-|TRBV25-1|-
CASSIGETQYF
TGTGCCAGCAGCATCGGCGAGACCCAGTACTTC
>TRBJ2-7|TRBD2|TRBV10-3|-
CAISESKRLDVRGSTGGLVEQYF
TGTGCCATCAGTGAGTCGAAACGTCTTGATGTCCGCGGTTCGACGGGAGGGCTAGTCGAGCAGTACTTC
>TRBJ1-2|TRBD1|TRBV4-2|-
CASSQHKTGGAYYGYTF
TGTGCCAGCAGCCAGCATAAAACAGGGGGCGCTTACTATGGCTACACCTTC
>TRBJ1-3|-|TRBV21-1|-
CATPDGYRPGNTIYF
TGTGCCACCCCCGACGGGTATCGCCCTGGAAACACCATATATTTT
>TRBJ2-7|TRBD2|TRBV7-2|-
CASSPRTRMISYEQYF
TGTGCCAGCAGCCCACGGACTAGGATGATCTCCTACGAGCAGTACTTC
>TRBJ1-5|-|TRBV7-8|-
CASSLVEGSNQPQHF
TGTGCCAGCAGCTTAGTCGAGGGTTCCAATCAGCCCCAGCATTTT
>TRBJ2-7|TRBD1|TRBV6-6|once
CASRPGGQGAHEQYF
TGTGCCAGCAGACCCGGCGGACAGGGGGCTCACGAGCAGTACTTC
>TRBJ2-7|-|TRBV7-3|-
CASSPNRASSYEQYF
TGTGCCAGCAGCCCTAACAGGGCAAGCTCCTACGAGCAGTACTTC
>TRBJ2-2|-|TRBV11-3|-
CASSLFGSTGELFF
TGTGCCAGCAGCTTATTTGGGAGCACCGGGGAGCTGTTTTTT
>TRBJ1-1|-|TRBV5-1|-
CASNKGFSTEAFF
TGCGCCAGCAACAAAGGGTTTTCCACTGAAGCTTTCTTT
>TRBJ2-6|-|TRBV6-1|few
CASSEEGAGANVLTF
TGTGCCAGCAGTGAAGAGGGGGCTGGGGCCAACGTCCTGACTTTC
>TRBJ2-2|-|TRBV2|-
CASSLRLVGGELFF
TGTGCCAGCAGCCTTAGACTAGTGGGTGGGGAGCTGTTTTTT
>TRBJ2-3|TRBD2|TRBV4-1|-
CASSQALALAGNQYF
TGCGCCAGCAGCCAAGCCTTAGCACTAGCGGGAAATCAGTATTTT
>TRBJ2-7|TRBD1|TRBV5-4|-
CASSPGTGWYEQYF
TGTGCCAGCAGCCCCGGGACAGGGTGGTACGAGCAGTACTTC
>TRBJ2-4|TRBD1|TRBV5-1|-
CASSLRDRAKNIQYF
TGCGCCAGCAGCCTCCGGGACAGGGCTAAAAACATTCAGTACTTC
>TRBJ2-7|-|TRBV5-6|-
CASSLGLAGQHEQYF
TGTGCCAGCAGCTTGGGGCTGGCAGGGCAACACGAGCAGTACTTC